The subject of this entry is one TCR beta chain. Antigen unknown. Sequence at one end of the junction differs from germline and may be a read error. This CDR3 comprises 15 residues. The germline gives CDR1 DFQATT, CDR2 SNEGSKA (reference sequence). Unique molecular identifiers were carried by the TCR beta cDNA libraries. The T cell input of roughly 0.9 to 10 million gave about half a million cDNA molecules. MiXCR, applied by TCRdb to the PCR reads, yields one record per CDR3 protein. Of roughly 670,000 distinct CDR3 sequences listed, more than 50% are singletons. The data were taken from a study of post-analysis software for immune sequencing data. In the study overall: Courses of disease covered relapsing-remitting, secondary progressive and progressive-relapsing multiple sclerosis.

Study observations and caveats: F-measure co-clustering was strong for batch-matched samples. Significantly lower normalized Chao1 diversity was found in patients with multiple sclerosis relative to controls. TRBV5-6, TRBV5-1 and TRBV20-1 belonged to a set of about five TRBV segments that were more frequent in patients than controls.

Material for sequencing was blood. The source is a girl aged 2-9 years with multiple sclerosis. The V and J genes are TRBV20-1 and TRBJ2-1; D may be TRBD2 (5 bases). The CDR3 sequence is CSAQSGVYSYNELFF. For the CDR3, the DNA is TGCAGTGCACAAAGCGGCGTCTATTCCTACAATGAGCTGTTCTTC.